This T cell receptor beta chain was obtained from a study of OX40 agonist ivuxolimab in advanced cancers. Overall study results and limits: Averaging showed that CD8+ T cells had more expanded clones than CD4+ did. Low normalized clonal expansion also occurred in some nonresponding patients. At 0.1-3.0 mg/kg, partial responders had clonal expansion among the lowest observed.

To note about this clone: Its antigen remains unknown.

TCRdb's table, derived via immunoSEQ multiplex PCR, lists solely in-frame clones and lacks some. The sample lists about 82,000 clones, about 91% occurring once. Germline V lookup: CDR1 MNHEY, CDR2 SVGAGI. The CDR3 runs to 16 residues. Trimming cost V 0 bases and J 0 bases; bases outside gene matches: 2. Blood sampling took place at baseline, cycle 4 day 1, and cycle 7 day 1. This receptor was identified in an adult with an advanced solid tumor such as melanoma, head and neck, liver or kidney cancer. The V and J genes are TRBV6-5 and TRBJ2-7; TRBD1 matches at 10 bases. Sample: CD4+ or CD8+ T cells sorted from blood, taken in a trial of the OX40 agonist ivuxolimab. The CDR3 loop reads CASSYSRTGGSYEQYF. Here the CDR3 DNA reads TGTGCCAGCAGTTACTCCCGGACAGGGGGCTCCTACGAGCAGTACTTC.